This section outlines one TCR beta chain sequence together with its context. Its antigen is as yet unknown. The sample belongs to a study of T cell repertoires in cytomegalovirus infection. Study-wide context: Selection of CMV epitopes for the study included recently identified HLA-C-restricted and well-studied HLA-B-restricted ones. TCR beta signatures that were public indicated CMV infection and matching HLA type. Findings of the study overall: Across the ex vivo response, the dominant clonotypes were HLA-C-restricted CMV-specific TCR beta clonotypes. Identification of carriers of CMV plus the relevant HLA was achieved through cumulative public TCR beta family frequency.

The V and J ends lost 5 bases and 1 base respectively, with 12 bases between them. CDR1 is MGHRA, CDR2 YSYEKL, per germline. This CDR3 contains 15 residues. One entry per CDR3 protein results from TCRdb running MiXCR on the reads. Of about 480,000 distinct CDR3 sequences in the sample, roughly a third were seen once. The chain joins TRBV4-1 to TRBJ1-5; D gene uncertain. The starting material was cultured PBMCs, obtained from culture after CMV antigen stimulation. The sequence derives from a human donor in good health (CMV status not recorded). Some clones in this sample may be carry-over from other donors' samples. CDR3 in amino acids: CASSALLGSNQPQHF. In DNA, the CDR3 is TGCGCCAGCAGCGCGCTCTTAGGGAGCAATCAGCCCCAGCATTTT.